The rows below give T cell receptor beta chains drawn from one sample of a study of patients and donors after allogeneic stem cell transplantation. Each CDR3 protein gets one entry after TCRdb re-called the RT-PCR reads with MiXCR. The sample has more than 150,000 distinct CDR3 sequences, about 40% seen once. The material sequenced was blood, either unsorted or a sorted T cell fraction (not recorded which). These receptors came from a human donor who was either an allogeneic HSCT recipient or a stem cell or donor lymphocyte infusion donor (not recorded which). It is not recorded whose cells these are; they may come from a transplant donor. CDR3s include the opening cysteine and the closing phenylalanine or tryptophan.

v_gene: TRBV29-1; j_gene: TRBJ2-1; CDR3aa: CSVDMSSINEQFF
v_gene: TRBV30; j_gene: TRBJ2-4; CDR3aa: CAWGLADHVKNIQYF
v_gene: TRBV6-5; j_gene: TRBJ1-2; CDR3aa: CASSYSSPGAHGYTF
v_gene: TRBV7-3; j_gene: TRBJ1-1; CDR3aa: CASSLTTPGRTEAFF
v_gene: TRBV5-6; j_gene: TRBJ2-2; CDR3aa: CASSWGNTGELFF
v_gene: TRBV6-1; j_gene: TRBJ1-5; CDR3aa: CASSERWGGSNQPQHF
v_gene: TRBV12-3/TRBV12-4; j_gene: TRBJ2-5; CDR3aa: CASSLKGGTTQYF
v_gene: TRBV7-8; j_gene: TRBJ1-3; CDR3aa: CASSLRSHSGNTIYF
v_gene: TRBV5-5; j_gene: TRBJ2-1; CDR3aa: CASSLGPHNEQFF
v_gene: TRBV6-5; j_gene: TRBJ2-1; CDR3aa: CASRTGTSGRNEQFF
v_gene: TRBV6-5; j_gene: TRBJ1-2; CDR3aa: CASRRQGNYGYTF
v_gene: TRBV6-5; j_gene: TRBJ1-1; CDR3aa: CASSYWTPGGASNTEAFF
v_gene: TRBV9; j_gene: TRBJ2-5; CDR3aa: CASSVGTASGVETQYF
v_gene: TRBV2; j_gene: TRBJ1-1; CDR3aa: CASGRGVTEAFF
v_gene: TRBV12-3/TRBV12-4; j_gene: TRBJ1-3; CDR3aa: CASTLGVPPITIYF
v_gene: TRBV5-6; j_gene: TRBJ2-1; CDR3aa: CASSSTGSSRAYNEQFF
v_gene: TRBV7-6; j_gene: TRBJ1-3; CDR3aa: CASSLNRGTGNTIYF
v_gene: TRBV29-1; j_gene: TRBJ2-7; CDR3aa: CSPKSLGEQYF
v_gene: TRBV19; j_gene: TRBJ1-5; CDR3aa: CASSLRQGARGQPQHF
v_gene: TRBV12-3/TRBV12-4; j_gene: TRBJ1-4; CDR3aa: CASSWGGLSEKLFF
v_gene: TRBV15; j_gene: TRBJ1-4; CDR3aa: CATSVPGQIATNEKLFF
v_gene: TRBV27; j_gene: TRBJ2-7; CDR3aa: CASSSLAGGTYEQYF
v_gene: TRBV20-1; j_gene: TRBJ1-1; CDR3aa: CSAIGQTNTEAFF
v_gene: TRBV29-1; j_gene: TRBJ2-5; CDR3aa: CSVERGVRETQYF
v_gene: TRBV7-2; j_gene: TRBJ1-1; CDR3aa: CASSIRTGLNTEAFF
v_gene: TRBV30; j_gene: TRBJ1-2; CDR3aa: CAWSGGFGYTF
v_gene: TRBV24-1; j_gene: TRBJ2-5; CDR3aa: CATSDLDTGKETQYF
v_gene: TRBV7-9; j_gene: TRBJ2-7; CDR3aa: CASSFASGRGTYEQYF
v_gene: TRBV7-3; j_gene: TRBJ2-3; CDR3aa: CASSPAGRLVRGTDTQYF
v_gene: TRBV7-9; j_gene: TRBJ1-3; CDR3aa: CASSLAVDTIYF
v_gene: TRBV4-3; j_gene: TRBJ1-2; CDR3aa: CASSQEGGNYGYTF